This T cell receptor beta chain stems from a study of human T cells and chemical hapten exposure. Study context: A patient group, mainly female, showed alopecia areata, totalis or universalis.

Germline CDR1 SGHDT, CDR2 YYEEEE. V lost 4 bases and J 9 bases, leaving 14 bases between the germline ends. The CDR3 spans 13 residues. Original handling: Sampled TCR counts reached a median of approximately 100,000 per sample, with values ranging from roughly 23,224 to 700,000. TCRdb called the RACE reads again in MiXCR, with one record for every CDR3 protein. The V and J calls and clone size come from TCRdb's table, not from the authors' own analysis. The data hold 210,000 or so distinct CDR3 sequences, with about 25% observed a single time. Time point denoted: patch test 3, about 24 weeks after DPC sensitization. The sample's treatment: therapeutic diphenylcyclopropenone sensitization with weekly scalp DPC. Blood was drawn before each patch test was applied.

The sequence was collected from a middle-aged woman with alopecia areata. Some clones in this sample may be carry-over from other donors' samples. This sequence joins TRBV5-6 and TRBJ2-1; D uncertain. Sample: whole blood, taken in connection with sensitization to the hapten diphenylcyclopropenone (DPC). The CDR3 DNA follows: TGTGCCAGCAGCCAAATTATCATGGGTGAGCAGTTCTTC. Amino acids: CASSQIIMGEQFF.